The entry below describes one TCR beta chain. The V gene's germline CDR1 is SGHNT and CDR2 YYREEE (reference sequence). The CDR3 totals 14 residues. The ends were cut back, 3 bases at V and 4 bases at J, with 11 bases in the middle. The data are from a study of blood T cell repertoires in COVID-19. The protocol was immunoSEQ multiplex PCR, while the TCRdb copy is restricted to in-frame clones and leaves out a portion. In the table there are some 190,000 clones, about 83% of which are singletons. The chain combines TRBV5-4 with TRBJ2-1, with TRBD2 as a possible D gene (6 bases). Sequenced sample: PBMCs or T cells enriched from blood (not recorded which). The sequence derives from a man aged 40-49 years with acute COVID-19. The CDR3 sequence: CASSSRDWYNEQFF. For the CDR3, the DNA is TGTGCCAGCAGCTCGCGGGACTGGTACAATGAGCAGTTCTTC.